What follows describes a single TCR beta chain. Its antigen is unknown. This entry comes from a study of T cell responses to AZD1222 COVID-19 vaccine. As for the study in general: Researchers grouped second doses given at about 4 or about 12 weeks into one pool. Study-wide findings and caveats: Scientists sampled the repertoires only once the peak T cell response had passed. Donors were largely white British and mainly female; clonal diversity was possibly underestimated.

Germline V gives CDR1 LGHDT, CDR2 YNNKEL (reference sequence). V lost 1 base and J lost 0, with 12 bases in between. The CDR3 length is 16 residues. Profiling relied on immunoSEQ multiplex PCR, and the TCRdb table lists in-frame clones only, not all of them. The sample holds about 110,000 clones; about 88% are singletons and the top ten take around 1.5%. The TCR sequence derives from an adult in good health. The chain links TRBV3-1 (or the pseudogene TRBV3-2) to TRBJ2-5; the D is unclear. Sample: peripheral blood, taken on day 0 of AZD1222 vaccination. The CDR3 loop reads CASSQVVSTYQETQYF. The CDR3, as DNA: TGTGCCAGCAGCCAAGTGGTCAGCACGTACCAAGAGACCCAGTACTTC.